Below are 13 T cell receptor beta chains sequenced from a single sample in a study of blood T cell repertoires in COVID-19. Produced via immunoSEQ multiplex PCR; TCRdb's table is partial and in-frame only. The table shows about 82,000 clones, with about four fifths occurring only once. The source material was peripheral blood. Receptors were obtained from a woman aged 40 to 49 with active or convalescent COVID-19.

The rearrangement uses TRBV29-1 and TRBJ2-5; D might be TRBD1 (6 bases). Germline V gene data show CDR1 as SQVTM and CDR2 as ANQGSEA. This CDR3 spans 12 amino acids. The V end lost 5 bases, the J end lost 5 bases, and 12 bases lay between the germline ends. CDR3 sequence: CSVTGFRETQYF. The CDR3 nucleotides read TGCAGCGTTACAGGGTTTAGGGAGACCCAGTACTTC.

The chain employs TRBV23-1 and TRBJ1-6; TRBD1 is a possible D gene (6 bases). TRBV23-1 is recorded as an ORF, its role being uncertain. Trimming pared 4 bases from V and 7 bases from J, leaving 11 bases between. The CDR3 extends over 14 amino acids. The DNA of the CDR3 is TGCGCCAGCAGTCGACGACAGGAAAATTCACCCCTCCACTTT. Residues: CASSRRQENSPLHF.

V and J are TRBV20-1 and TRBJ2-7, with TRBD1 matching 7 bases. Germline CDR1 DFQATT, CDR2 SNEGSKA (reference sequence). V was pared by 6 bases and J by 4 bases, with 3 bases of the junction left unmatched. This CDR3 contains 11 residues. The CDR3 coding sequence is TGCAGTGCCCACAGGGGATACGAGCAGTACTTC. Translated: CSAHRGYEQYF.

The V and J genes are TRBV20-1 and TRBJ1-3; D is perhaps TRBD1 (6 bases). The germline CDR1 and CDR2 sequences are DFQATT and SNEGSKA (reference sequence). The CDR3 runs 11 residues. V was pared by 6 bases and J by 7 bases, with 10 bases between. The CDR3 spells CSAGTFNTIYF. CDR3 DNA: TGCAGTGCGGGGACATTCAACACCATATATTTT.

The chain recombines TRBV10-2 with TRBJ1-5, with D possibly TRBD1 on 6 matching bases. V dropped 10 bases and J dropped 1 base, with 14 bases sitting between them. The germline CDR1 and CDR2 sequences are WSHSY and SAAADI. The CDR3 has 14 amino acids. CDR3 DNA: TGCGCCACCAGAGGGGGTAGGAGCAATCAGCCCCAGCATTTT. Residues: CATRGGRSNQPQHF.

The chain couples TRBV2 to TRBJ2-3; 9 nucleotides match TRBD2. CDR3 length: 15 amino acids. After removal of 5 bases from V and 6 bases from J, the junction contained 9 bases not matched to a gene. Germline assignment: CDR1 SNHLY and CDR2 FYNNEI. The CDR3 DNA sequence: TGTGCCAGCAGTAGCCTTGCGGGGGGGCGTGATACGCAGTATTTT. Protein product: CASSSLAGGRDTQYF.

This clone was counted at least ten times. J is TRBJ2-2 and V is TRBV29-1; D remains ambiguous. The CDR3 loop spans 13 amino acids. V was cut by 8 bases and J by 4 bases, with 14 bases left in between. The germline gives CDR1 SQVTM, CDR2 ANQGSEA. CDR3 amino acids: CSSRLGATGELFF. The CDR3, as DNA: TGCAGCTCCCGACTGGGTGCCACCGGGGAGCTGTTTTTT.

This chain uses TRBV7-3 with TRBJ2-7, with D perhaps TRBD1 (5 bases). The germline V gene has CDR1 SGHTA and CDR2 FQGTGA. The CDR3 spans 16 residues. Trimming took off 5 bases at V and 4 bases at J, with 21 bases between the two ends. CDR3 loop: CASSNRIGQDFYEQYF. DNA for the CDR3: TGTGCCAGCAGCAACCGGATCGGACAAGATTTTTACGAGCAGTACTTC.

This clone was counted a few times. The CDR3 bases are TGTGCCAGCAGTTACAAAAGAGGACAGGGCTTCAATCAGCCCCAGCATTTT. It is translated as CASSYKRGQGFNQPQHF. The chain recombines TRBV6-2 or TRBV6-3 with TRBJ1-5; 8 nucleotides match TRBD1. This CDR3 contains 17 residues. CDR1 is MNHEY and CDR2 is SVGEGT in the germline V gene. J gave up 3 bases and V 2 bases, and 9 bases lay outside the gene matches.

The chain uses TRBV28 and TRBJ1-2, with D unclear. V dropped 5 bases and J dropped 8 bases, with 18 bases sitting between them. This CDR3 has 14 residues. Per germline, CDR1 MDHEN and CDR2 SYDVKM. CDR3 coding DNA: TGTGCCAGCAGTATCGATGGACTCCGGAAGGGCTACACCTTC. Translated: CASSIDGLRKGYTF.

This clone was counted a few times. This sequence joins TRBV9 and TRBJ1-6, with D possibly matching TRBD1 (6 bases). CDR3 size: 14 residues. Trimming removed 0 bases from V and 8 bases from J, with 9 bases in between. Per germline, CDR1 SGDLS and CDR2 YYNGEE. DNA of the CDR3: TGTGCCAGCAGCGTAGAAGGGGGAGATTCACCCCTCCACTTT. This gives the protein CASSVEGGDSPLHF.

The chain is built from TRBV4-1 and TRBJ2-5; D not certain. Germline V gives CDR1 MGHRA, CDR2 YSYEKL. The germline V and J ends were trimmed by 0 bases and 5 bases, with 13 bases remaining between them. This CDR3 region has 15 residues. CDR3: CASSQDFPLLETQYF. DNA of the CDR3: TGCGCCAGCAGCCAAGACTTTCCCCTTCTGGAGACCCAGTACTTC.

This rearrangement joins TRBV4-2 to TRBJ2-2; 8 bases map to TRBD1. The V gene end was trimmed by 1 base and the J gene end by 0 bases; junction bases not matched to a gene: 1. The CDR3 covers 16 residues. From germline, CDR1 is LGHNA and CDR2 YNFKEQ. This CDR3 reads CASSQATGANTGELFF. As DNA, the CDR3 is TGTGCCAGCAGCCAAGCGACAGGGGCGAACACCGGGGAGCTGTTTTTT.